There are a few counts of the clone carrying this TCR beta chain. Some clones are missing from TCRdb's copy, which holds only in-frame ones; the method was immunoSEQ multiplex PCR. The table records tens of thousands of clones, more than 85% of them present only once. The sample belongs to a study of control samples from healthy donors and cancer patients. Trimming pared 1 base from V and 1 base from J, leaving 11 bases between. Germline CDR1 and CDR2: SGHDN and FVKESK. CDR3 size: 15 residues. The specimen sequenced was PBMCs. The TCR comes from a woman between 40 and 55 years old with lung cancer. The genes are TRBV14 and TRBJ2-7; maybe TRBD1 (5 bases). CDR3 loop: CASSQGIGASYEQYF. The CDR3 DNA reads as TGTGCCAGCAGCCAAGGTATAGGGGCTTCCTACGAGCAGTACTTC.